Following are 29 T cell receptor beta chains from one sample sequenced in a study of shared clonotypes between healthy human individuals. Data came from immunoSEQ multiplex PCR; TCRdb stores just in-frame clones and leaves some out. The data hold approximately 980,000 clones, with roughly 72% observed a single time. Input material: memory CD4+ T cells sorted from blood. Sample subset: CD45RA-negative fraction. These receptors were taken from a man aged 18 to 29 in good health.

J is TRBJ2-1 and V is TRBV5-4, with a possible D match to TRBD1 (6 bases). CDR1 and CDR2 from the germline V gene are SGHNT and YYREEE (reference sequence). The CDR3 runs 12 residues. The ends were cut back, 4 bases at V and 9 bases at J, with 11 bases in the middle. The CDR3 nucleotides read TGTGCCAGCAGCCAACAGGGTCCTGAGCAGTTCTTC. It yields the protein CASSQQGPEQFF.

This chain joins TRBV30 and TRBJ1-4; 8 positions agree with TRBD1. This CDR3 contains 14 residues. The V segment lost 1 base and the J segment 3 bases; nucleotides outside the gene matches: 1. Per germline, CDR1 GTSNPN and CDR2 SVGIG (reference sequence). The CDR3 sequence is CAWSGDRPNEKLFF. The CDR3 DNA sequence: TGTGCCTGGAGTGGGGACAGGCCTAATGAAAAACTGTTTTTT.

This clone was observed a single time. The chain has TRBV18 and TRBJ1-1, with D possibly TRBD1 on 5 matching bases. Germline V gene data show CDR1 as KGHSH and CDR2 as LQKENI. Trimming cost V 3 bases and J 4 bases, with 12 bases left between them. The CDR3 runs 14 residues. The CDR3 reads CASSPRREGTEAFF. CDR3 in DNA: TGTGCCAGCTCACCCCGCAGGGAGGGCACTGAAGCTTTCTTT.

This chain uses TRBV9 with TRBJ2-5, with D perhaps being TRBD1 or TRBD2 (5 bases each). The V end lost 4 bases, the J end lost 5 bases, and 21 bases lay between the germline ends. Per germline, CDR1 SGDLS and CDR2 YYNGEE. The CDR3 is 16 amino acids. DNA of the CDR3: TGTGCCAGCAGCCCCAGCCTGGGGGAAGGGTGGGAGACCCAGTACTTC. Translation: CASSPSLGEGWETQYF.

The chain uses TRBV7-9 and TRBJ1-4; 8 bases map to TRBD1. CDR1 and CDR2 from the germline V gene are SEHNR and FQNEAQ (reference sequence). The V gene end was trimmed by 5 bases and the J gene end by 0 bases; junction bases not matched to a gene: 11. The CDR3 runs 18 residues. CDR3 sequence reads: CASSGRDRWSTTNEKLFF. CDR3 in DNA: TGTGCCAGCAGCGGGCGGGACAGGTGGAGTACAACTAATGAAAAACTGTTTTTT.

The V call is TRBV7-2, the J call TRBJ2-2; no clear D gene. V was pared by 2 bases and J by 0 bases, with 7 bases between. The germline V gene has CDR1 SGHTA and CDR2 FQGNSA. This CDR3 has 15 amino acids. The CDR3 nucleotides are TGTGCCAGCAGCTTATGGGCCACGAACACCGGGGAGCTGTTTTTT. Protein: CASSLWATNTGELFF.

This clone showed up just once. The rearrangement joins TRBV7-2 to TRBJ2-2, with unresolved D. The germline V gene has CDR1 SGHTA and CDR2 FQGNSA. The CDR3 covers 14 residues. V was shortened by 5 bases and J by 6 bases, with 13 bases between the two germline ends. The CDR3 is CASSPRLPSGELFF. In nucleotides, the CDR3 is TGTGCCAGCAGCCCGCGACTCCCCTCCGGGGAGCTGTTTTTT.

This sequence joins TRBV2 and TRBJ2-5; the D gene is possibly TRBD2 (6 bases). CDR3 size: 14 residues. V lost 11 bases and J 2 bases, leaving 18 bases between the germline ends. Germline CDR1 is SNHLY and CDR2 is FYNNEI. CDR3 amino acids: CASQRGGIQETQYF. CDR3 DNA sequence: TGTGCCTCCCAACGTGGGGGGATACAAGAGACCCAGTACTTC.

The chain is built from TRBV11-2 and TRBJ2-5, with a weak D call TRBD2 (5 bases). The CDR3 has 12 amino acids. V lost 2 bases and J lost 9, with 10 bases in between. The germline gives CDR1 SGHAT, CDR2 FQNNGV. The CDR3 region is CASSLLASPQYF. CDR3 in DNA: TGTGCCAGCAGCTTACTGGCTAGCCCCCAGTACTTC.

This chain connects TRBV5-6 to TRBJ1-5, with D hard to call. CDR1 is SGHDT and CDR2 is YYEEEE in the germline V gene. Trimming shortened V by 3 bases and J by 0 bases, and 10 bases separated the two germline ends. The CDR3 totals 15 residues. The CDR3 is CASSSGSYSNQPQHF. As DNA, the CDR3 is TGTGCCAGCAGCTCCGGGTCGTATAGCAATCAGCCCCAGCATTTT.

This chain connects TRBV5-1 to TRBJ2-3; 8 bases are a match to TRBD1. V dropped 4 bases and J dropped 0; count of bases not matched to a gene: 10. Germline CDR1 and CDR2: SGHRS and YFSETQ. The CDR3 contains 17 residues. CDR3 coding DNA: TGCGCCAGCAGCCGAGGACAGGGTCCTTCTAGCACAGATACGCAGTATTTT. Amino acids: CASSRGQGPSSTDTQYF.

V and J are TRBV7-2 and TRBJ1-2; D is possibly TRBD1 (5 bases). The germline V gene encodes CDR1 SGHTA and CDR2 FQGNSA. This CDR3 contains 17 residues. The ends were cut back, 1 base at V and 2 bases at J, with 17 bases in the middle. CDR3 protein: CASSLGREYELNYGYTF. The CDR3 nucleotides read TGTGCCAGCAGCTTAGGCAGGGAATACGAGCTGAACTATGGCTACACCTTC. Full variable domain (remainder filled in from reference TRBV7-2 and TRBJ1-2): GAGVSQSPSNKVTEKGKDVELRCDPISGHTALYWYRQSLGQGLEFLIYFQGNSAPDKSGLPSDRFSAERTGGSVSTLTIQRTQQEDSAVYLCASSLGREYELNYGYTFGSGTRLTVV.

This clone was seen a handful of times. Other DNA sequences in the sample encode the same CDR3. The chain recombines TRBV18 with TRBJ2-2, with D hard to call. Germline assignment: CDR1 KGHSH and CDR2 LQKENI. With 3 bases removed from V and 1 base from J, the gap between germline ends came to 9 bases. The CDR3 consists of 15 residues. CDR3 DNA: TGTGCCAGCTCACCCCCCAGTGGGAACACCGGGGAGCTGTTTTTT. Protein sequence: CASSPPSGNTGELFF.

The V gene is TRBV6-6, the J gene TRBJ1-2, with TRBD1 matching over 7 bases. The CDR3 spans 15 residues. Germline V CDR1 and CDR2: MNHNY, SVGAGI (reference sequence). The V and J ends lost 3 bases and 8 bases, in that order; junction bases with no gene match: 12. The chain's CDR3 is CASSYDPPGGKGYTF. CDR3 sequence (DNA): TGTGCCAGCAGTTATGACCCCCCAGGGGGAAAAGGCTACACCTTC.

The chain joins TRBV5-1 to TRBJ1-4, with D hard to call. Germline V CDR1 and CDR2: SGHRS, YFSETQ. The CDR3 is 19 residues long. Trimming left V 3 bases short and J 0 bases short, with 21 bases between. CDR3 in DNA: TGCGCCAGCAGCTCCTCCGCGGGCTTCACCCAGTCAACTAATGAAAAACTGTTTTTT. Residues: CASSSSAGFTQSTNEKLFF.

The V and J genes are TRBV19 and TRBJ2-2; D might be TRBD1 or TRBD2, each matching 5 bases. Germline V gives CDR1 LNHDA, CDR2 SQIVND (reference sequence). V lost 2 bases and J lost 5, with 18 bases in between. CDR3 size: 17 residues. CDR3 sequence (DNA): TGTGCCAGTAGTATACGGACAAAAAATTGGGAGACCGGGGAGCTGTTTTTT. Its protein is CASSIRTKNWETGELFF.

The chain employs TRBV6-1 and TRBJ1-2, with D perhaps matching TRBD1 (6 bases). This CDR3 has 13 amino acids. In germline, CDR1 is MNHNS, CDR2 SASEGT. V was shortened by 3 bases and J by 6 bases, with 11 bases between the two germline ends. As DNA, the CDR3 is TGTGCCAGCAGTGACAGGGGCGTAAATGGCTACACCTTC. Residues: CASSDRGVNGYTF.

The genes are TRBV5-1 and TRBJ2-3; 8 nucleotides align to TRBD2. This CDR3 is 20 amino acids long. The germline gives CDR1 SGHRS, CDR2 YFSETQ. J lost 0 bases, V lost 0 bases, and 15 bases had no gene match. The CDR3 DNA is TGCGCCAGCAGCTTGGGCTTTCTTATTGGAGAGCGGGGGAGCACAGATACGCAGTATTTT. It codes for CASSLGFLIGERGSTDTQYF.

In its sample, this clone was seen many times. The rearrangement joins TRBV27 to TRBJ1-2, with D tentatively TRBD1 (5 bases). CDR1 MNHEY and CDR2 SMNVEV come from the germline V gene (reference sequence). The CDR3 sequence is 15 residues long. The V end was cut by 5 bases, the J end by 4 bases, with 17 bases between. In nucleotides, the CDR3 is TGTGCCAGCAGTGGCGCCGCCAGGGTAGGCTATGGCTACACCTTC. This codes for CASSGAARVGYGYTF.

In DNA, the CDR3 is TGTGCCAGCAGATCTAACCCCCGGATTAACACTGAAGCTTTCTTT. It is translated as CASRSNPRINTEAFF. The rearrangement links TRBV2 to TRBJ1-1; D is uncertain. The ends were cut back, 6 bases at V and 2 bases at J, with 16 bases in the middle. The CDR3 runs to 15 residues. The germline V gene encodes CDR1 SNHLY and CDR2 FYNNEI.

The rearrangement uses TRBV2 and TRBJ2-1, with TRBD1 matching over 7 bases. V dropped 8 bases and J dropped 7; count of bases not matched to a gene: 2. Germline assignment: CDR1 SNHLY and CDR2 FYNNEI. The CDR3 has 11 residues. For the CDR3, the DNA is TGTGCCAGCGGCAGGGGGAATGAGCAGTTCTTC. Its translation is CASGRGNEQFF.

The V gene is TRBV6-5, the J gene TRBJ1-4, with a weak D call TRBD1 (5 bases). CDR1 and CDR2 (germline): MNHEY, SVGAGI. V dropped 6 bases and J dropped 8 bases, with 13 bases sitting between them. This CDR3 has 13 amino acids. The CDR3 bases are TGTGCCAGCAGCCGAGCCGGGGACGAAAAACTGTTTTTT. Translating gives CASSRAGDEKLFF.

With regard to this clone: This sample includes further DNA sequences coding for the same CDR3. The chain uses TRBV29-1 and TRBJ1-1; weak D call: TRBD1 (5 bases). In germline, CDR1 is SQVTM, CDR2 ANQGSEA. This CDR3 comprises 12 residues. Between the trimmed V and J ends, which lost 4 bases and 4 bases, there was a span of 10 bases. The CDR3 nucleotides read TGCAGCGTTGTCCAGGGAGGCACTGAAGCTTTCTTT. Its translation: CSVVQGGTEAFF. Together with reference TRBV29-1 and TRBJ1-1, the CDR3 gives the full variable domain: SAVISQKPSRDICQRGTSLTIQCQVDSQVTMMFWYRQQPGQSLTLIATANQGSEATYESGFVIDKFPISRPNLTFSTLTVSNMSPEDSSIYLCSVVQGGTEAFFGQGTRLTVV.

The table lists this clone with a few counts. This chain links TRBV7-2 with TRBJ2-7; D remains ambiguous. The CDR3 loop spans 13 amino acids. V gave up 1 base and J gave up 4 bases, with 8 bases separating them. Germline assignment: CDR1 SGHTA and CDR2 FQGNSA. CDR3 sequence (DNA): TGTGCCAGCAGCTTAGGGTCAGGTTACGAGCAGTACTTC. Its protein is CASSLGSGYEQYF.

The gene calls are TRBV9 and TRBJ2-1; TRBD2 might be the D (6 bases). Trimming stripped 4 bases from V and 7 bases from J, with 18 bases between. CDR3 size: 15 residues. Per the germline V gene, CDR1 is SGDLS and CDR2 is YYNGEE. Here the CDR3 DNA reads TGTGCCAGCAGCCCCCGAGGACTATCGGGGAATGAGCAGTTCTTC. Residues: CASSPRGLSGNEQFF.

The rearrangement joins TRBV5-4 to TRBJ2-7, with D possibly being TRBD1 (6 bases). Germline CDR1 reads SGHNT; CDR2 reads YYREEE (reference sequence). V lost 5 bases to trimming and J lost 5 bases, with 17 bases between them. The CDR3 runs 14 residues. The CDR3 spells CASSSDRLGDEQYF. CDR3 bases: TGTGCCAGCAGTTCGGACAGATTGGGAGACGAGCAGTACTTC.

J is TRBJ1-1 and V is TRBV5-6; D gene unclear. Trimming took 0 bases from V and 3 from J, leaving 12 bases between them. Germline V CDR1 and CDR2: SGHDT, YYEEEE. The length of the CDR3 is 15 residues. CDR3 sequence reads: CASSLEMRIHTEAFF. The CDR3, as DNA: TGTGCCAGCAGCTTGGAGATGAGAATCCACACTGAAGCTTTCTTT.

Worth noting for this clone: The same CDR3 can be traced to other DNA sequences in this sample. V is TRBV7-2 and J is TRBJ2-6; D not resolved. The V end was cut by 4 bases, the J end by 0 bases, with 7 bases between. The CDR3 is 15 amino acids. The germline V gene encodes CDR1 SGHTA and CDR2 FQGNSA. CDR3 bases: TGTGCCAGCAGCTCAAGGGCCTCTGGGGCCAACGTCCTGACTTTC. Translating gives CASSSRASGANVLTF.

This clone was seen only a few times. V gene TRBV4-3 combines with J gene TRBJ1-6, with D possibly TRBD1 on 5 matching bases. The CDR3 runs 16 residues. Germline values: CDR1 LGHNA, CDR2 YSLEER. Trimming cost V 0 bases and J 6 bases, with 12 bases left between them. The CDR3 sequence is CASSQDMRTLNSPLHF. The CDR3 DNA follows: TGCGCCAGCAGCCAAGATATGAGGACACTTAATTCACCCCTCCACTTT.